Sequencing of this T cell receptor (beta chain) was carried out in a study of CD8 T cells in ankylosing spondylitis. TCRdb processed the 5' RACE reads anew with MiXCR; each CDR3 protein has one entry. The sample has some 450,000 distinct CDR3 sequences, 15% to 20% seen once. Only a few counts were recorded for this clonotype. Its specificity is not known. Study-wide points: A TCR beta motif of eight or nine highly homologous variants seemed to mark ankylosing spondylitis blood. Some of these motif variants have turned up before, in reports on reactive arthritis synovial fluid and blood.

Trimming took 3 bases from V and 7 from J, leaving 17 bases between them. This CDR3 contains 15 residues. Germline V gene data show CDR1 as SGHRS and CDR2 as YFSETQ. This clonotype was sampled from a male donor with ankylosing spondylitis. The chain has TRBV5-1 and TRBJ2-1; a possible D gene is TRBD2 (6 bases). The sample was blood, either unsorted or a sorted T cell fraction (not recorded which). The CDR3 DNA is TGCGCCAGCAGCTCGGGGTTGAGCGGAGGGAATGAGCAGTTCTTC. Its translation: CASSSGLSGGNEQFF. The whole variable domain, filled in from reference TRBV5-1 and TRBJ2-1, reads KAGVTQTPRYLIKTRGQQVTLSCSPISGHRSVSWYQQTPGQGLQFLFEYFSETQRNKGNFPGRFSGRQFSNSRSEMNVSTLELGDSALYLCASSSGLSGGNEQFFGPGTRLTVL.